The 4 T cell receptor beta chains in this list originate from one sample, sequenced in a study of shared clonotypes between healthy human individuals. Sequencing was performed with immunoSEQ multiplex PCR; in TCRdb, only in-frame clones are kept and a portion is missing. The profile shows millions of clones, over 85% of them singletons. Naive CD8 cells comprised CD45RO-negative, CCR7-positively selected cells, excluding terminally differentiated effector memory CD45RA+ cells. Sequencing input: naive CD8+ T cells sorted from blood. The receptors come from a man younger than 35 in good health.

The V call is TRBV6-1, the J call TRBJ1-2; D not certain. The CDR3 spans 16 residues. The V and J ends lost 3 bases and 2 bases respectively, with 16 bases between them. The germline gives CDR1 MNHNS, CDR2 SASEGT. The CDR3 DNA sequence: TGTGCCAGCAGTGATTTCTTGGCAAATTTAAACTATGGCTACACCTTC. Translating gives CASSDFLANLNYGYTF.

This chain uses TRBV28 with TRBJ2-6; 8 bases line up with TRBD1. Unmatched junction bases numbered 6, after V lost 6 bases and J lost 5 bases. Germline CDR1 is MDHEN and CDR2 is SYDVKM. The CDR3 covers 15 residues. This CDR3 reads CASRRRQGWANVLTF. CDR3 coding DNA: TGTGCCAGCAGACGCCGACAGGGGTGGGCCAACGTCCTGACTTTC. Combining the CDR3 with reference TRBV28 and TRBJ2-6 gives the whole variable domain DVKVTQSSRYLVKRTGEKVFLECVQDMDHENMFWYRQDPGLGLRLIYFSYDVKMKEKGDIPEGYSVSREKKERFSLILESASTNQTSMYLCASRRRQGWANVLTFGAGSRLTVL.

The CDR3, as DNA: TGTGCCAGCAGCATACCGGGACAGGGCTACGAGCAGTACTTC. Amino acids: CASSIPGQGYEQYF. The chain recombines TRBV13 with TRBJ2-7; 9 bases align to TRBD1. CDR3 length: 14 residues. Germline CDR1 is PRHDT and CDR2 is FYEKMQ (reference sequence). With V trimmed by 5 bases and J by 3 bases, 5 bases remained unmatched.

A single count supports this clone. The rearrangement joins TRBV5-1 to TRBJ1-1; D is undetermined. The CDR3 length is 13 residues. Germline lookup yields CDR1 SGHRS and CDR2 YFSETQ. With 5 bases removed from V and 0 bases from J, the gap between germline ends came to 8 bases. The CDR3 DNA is TGCGCCAGCAGGCTCGGCATGAACACTGAAGCTTTCTTT. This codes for CASRLGMNTEAFF. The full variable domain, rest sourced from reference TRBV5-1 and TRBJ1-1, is KAGVTQTPRYLIKTRGQQVTLSCSPISGHRSVSWYQQTPGQGLQFLFEYFSETQRNKGNFPGRFSGRQFSNSRSEMNVSTLELGDSALYLCASRLGMNTEAFFGQGTRLTVV.